This T cell receptor beta chain appears in the sequencing data of a study of blood T cell repertoires in COVID-19. Turning to the study itself: Specimens from acute and convalescent COVID-19 originated in the United States, Italy and Spain. Nucleic acid was either cDNA or gDNA, and it came from T cells, B-cell-depleted T cells, or PBMCs.

Recruited during active infection, patients (from Seattle) were subsequently followed longitudinally. The germline CDR1 and CDR2 sequences are LGHNA and YNFKEQ. The CDR3 has 15 residues. V was shortened by 5 bases and J by 4 bases, with 15 bases between the two germline ends. Profiling relied on immunoSEQ multiplex PCR, and the TCRdb table lists in-frame clones only, not all of them. The sample includes approximately 170,000 clones, roughly 90% of them seen just once. The sequenced material came from peripheral blood. The chain employs TRBV4-2 and TRBJ2-1, with D possibly matching TRBD1 (6 bases). The sequence came from a man younger than 35 with COVID-19, enrolled during active disease. Here the CDR3 DNA reads TGTGCCAGCAGCGGCCGGGACAACTCTTACAATGAGCAGTTCTTC. Its protein is CASSGRDNSYNEQFF.